This T cell receptor beta chain was recovered during a study of metastatic and nonmetastatic thyroid tumors. All patients reached thyroid surgery having received no treatment beforehand. Germline CDR1 SGHRS, CDR2 YFSETQ. V lost 3 bases and J 5 bases, leaving 17 bases between the germline ends. The CDR3 runs 15 residues. The study's findings and limits: Reports indicated that malignant thyroid tumors showed significantly higher TCR beta diversity than benign nodules did, in blood and tumor.

TCRdb re-called the PCR reads with MiXCR. Of fewer than 30,000 clones listed, around 15% were seen once; the top ten hold 4% to 5%. This clone was observed many times. Its cognate antigen is unknown. The clonotype originates from a female donor with papillary thyroid cancer or a benign thyroid nodule (not recorded which). Some clones in this sample may be carry-over from other donors' samples. The chain employs TRBV5-1 and TRBJ1-1, with a weak D call TRBD1 (5 bases). The sequencing input was blood. The CDR3 nucleotides read TGCGCCAGCAGCTGGGGGGGGATCTTGGGAACTGAAGCTTTCTTT. Amino acid sequence: CASSWGGILGTEAFF. Complete variable domain (other parts from reference TRBV5-1 and TRBJ1-1): KAGVTQTPRYLIKTRGQQVTLSCSPISGHRSVSWYQQTPGQGLQFLFEYFSETQRNKGNFPGRFSGRQFSNSRSEMNVSTLELGDSALYLCASSWGGILGTEAFFGQGTRLTVV.